This record looks at one TCR beta chain sequence and its context. In the authors' workflow: Amplification from reference gene primers served as the basis for estimated nucleated cell counts. Clones were sequenced by immunoSEQ multiplex PCR, and TCRdb holds only the in-frame ones, with some missing. V, J and clone size derive from that table, while D and trimming were established from the DNA sequence. The table has fewer than 700,000 clones, roughly nine tenths seen once; the top ten hold roughly 7.4%. The source of the sample is a study of blood T cell repertoires in COVID-19. The germline V gene encodes CDR1 SQVTM and CDR2 ANQGSEA. The CDR3 is 15 amino acids. V was pared by 2 bases and J by 1 base, with 0 bases of the junction left unmatched. While infection was still active, Seattle patients were enrolled and then followed longitudinally.

Sample: peripheral blood. The chain links TRBV29-1 to TRBJ2-1; 12 bases align to TRBD2. The clonotype originates from a woman in her fifties or sixties with COVID-19, enrolled during active disease. This chain's CDR3 is CSVELAGGSYNEQFF. CDR3 DNA sequence: TGCAGCGTTGAACTAGCGGGGGGGTCCTACAATGAGCAGTTCTTC.